This TCR beta chain was recovered during a study of breast tumors, draining lymph nodes, adjacent tissues. A word on this clonotype: The antigen is not known.

Points from the study as a whole: Data only fit, rather than demonstrated, lymph node origin of most tumor T cells. Tumor and nontumor repertoires were significantly more similar in luminal-like than in basal-like breast cancer. Most tumor T cells seemingly derive from lymph node, then expand in tumor. Tumor TCR diversity was below lymph nodes but above nontumor tissue.

TCRdb re-analysed the multiplex PCR reads in MiXCR, keeping a single row per CDR3 protein. Among 25,000 to 40,000 distinct CDR3 sequences listed, 60% to 70% were seen once. CDR1 is SGDLS, CDR2 YYNGEE, per germline. V lost 4 bases and J lost 0; bases outside the gene matches: 6. The CDR3 runs to 15 residues. Sequences were obtained from breast tumor tissue. The source is a female donor with breast cancer. Some clones in this sample may be carry-over from other donors' samples. The V gene is TRBV9, the J gene TRBJ2-7; 8 bases map to TRBD2. The CDR3 spells CASSRSGSSSYEQYF. CDR3 DNA: TGTGCCAGCAGCCGAAGCGGGAGTAGCTCCTACGAGCAGTACTTC.